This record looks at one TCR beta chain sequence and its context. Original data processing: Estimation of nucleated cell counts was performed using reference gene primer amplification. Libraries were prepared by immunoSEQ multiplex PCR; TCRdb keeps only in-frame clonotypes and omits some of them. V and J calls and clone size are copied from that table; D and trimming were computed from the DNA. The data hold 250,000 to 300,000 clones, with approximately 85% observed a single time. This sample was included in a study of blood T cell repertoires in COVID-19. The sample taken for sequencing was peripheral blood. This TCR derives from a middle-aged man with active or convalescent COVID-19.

CDR3 bases: TGTGCCAGTAGTATAGCCAGCGGGAGTGGGGTCTACGAGCAGTACTTC. This sequence encodes CASSIASGSGVYEQYF. This chain links TRBV19 with TRBJ2-7; 8 bases align to TRBD2. In germline, CDR1 is LNHDA, CDR2 SQIVND (reference sequence). V trimming: 1 base; J trimming: 3 bases; junction bases outside the gene matches: 8. The CDR3 has 16 residues.